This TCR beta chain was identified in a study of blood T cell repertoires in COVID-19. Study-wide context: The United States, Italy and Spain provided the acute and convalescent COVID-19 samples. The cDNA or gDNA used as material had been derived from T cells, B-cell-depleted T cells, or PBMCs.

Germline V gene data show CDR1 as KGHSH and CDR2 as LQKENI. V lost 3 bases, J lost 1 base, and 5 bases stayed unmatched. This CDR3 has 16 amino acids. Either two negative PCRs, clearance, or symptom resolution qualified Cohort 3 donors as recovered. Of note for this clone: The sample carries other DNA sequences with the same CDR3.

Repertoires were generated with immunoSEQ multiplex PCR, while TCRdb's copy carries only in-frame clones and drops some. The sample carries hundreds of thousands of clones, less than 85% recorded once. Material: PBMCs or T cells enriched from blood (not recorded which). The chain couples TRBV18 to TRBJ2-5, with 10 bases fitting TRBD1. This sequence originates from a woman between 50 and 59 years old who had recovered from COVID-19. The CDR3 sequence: CASSPRTGGPQETQYF. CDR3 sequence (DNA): TGTGCCAGCTCACCTCGGACAGGGGGACCCCAAGAGACCCAGTACTTC. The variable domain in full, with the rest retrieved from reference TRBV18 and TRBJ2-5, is NAGVMQNPRHLVRRRGQEARLRCSPMKGHSHVYWYRQLPEEGLKFMVYLQKENIIDESGMPKERFSAEFPKEGPSILRIQQVVRGDSAAYFCASSPRTGGPQETQYFGPGTRLLVL.